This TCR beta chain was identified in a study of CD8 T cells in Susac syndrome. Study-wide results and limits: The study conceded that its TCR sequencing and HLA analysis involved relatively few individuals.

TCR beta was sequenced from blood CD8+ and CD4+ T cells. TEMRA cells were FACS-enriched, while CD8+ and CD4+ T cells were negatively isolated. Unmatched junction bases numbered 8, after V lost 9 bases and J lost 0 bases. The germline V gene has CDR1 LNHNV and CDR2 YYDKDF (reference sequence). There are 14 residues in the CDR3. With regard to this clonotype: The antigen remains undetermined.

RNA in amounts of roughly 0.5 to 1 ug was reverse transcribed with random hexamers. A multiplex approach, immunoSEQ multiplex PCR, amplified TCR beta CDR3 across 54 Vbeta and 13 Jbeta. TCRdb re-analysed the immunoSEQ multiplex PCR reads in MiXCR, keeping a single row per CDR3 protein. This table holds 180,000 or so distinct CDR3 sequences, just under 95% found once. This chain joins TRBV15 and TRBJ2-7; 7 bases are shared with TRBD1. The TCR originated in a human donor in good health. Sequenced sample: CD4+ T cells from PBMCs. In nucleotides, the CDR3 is TGTGCCACTCGTCGGGACAGATACTCCTACGAGCAGTACTTC. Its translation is CATRRDRYSYEQYF.